The source of this TCR beta chain is a study of T-cell reconstitution after alpha-beta-depleted transplantation in children. General observations from the study: T-cell counts and diversity were attributed mostly to newly produced T cells one year after transplant. Recipient T cells and thymic progenitors that survived gave rise to the high TCRbeta diversity observed at day 60 in some patients. At around two months after transplant, the alpha-beta T cells were reportedly derived from several hundred expanded clones that came from non-depleted graft cells.

A word on this clonotype: Antigen specificity is unknown.

Preparing the TCRbeta library involved the use of unique molecular identifiers. TCRdb used MiXCR to reprocess the PCR reads, holding one entry per CDR3 protein. Of about 440,000 distinct CDR3 sequences in the sample, around 46% were seen once. The germline V gene encodes CDR1 SGHVT and CDR2 SQSDAQ. The CDR3 sequence is 18 residues long. V gave up 2 bases and J gave up 3 bases, with 20 bases separating them. The chain carries TRBV7-4 and TRBJ1-5; D call uncertain. The sequences come from PBMCs, collected before TCRalphabeta/CD19-depleted stem cell transplant. The TCR sequence derives from a girl aged 2 to 10 with aplastic anemia, due to receive a stem cell transplant. The CDR3 is CASSLRSRWVRINQPQHF. The CDR3 coding sequence is TGTGCCAGCAGCTTAAGGTCCAGGTGGGTAAGGATCAATCAGCCCCAGCATTTT.